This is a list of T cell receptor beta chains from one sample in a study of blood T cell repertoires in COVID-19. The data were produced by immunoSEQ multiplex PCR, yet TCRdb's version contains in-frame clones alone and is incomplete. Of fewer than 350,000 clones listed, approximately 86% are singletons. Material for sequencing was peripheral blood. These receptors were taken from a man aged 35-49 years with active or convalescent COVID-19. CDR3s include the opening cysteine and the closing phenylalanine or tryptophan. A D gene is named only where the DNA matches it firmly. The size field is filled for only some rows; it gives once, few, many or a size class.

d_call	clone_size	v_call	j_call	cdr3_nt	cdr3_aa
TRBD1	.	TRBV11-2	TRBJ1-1	TGTGCCAGCAGTTTACAACAGGGGGCGAGGACTGAAGCTTTCTTT	CASSLQQGARTEAFF
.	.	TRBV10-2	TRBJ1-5	TGCGCCAGCAGGGAGGCAGGGACTAATCAGCCCCAGCATTTT	CASREAGTNQPQHF
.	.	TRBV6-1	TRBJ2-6	TGTGCCAGCAGTGAGTCGCCGGGCAGGGCCTCTGGGGCCAACGTCCTGACTTTC	CASSESPGRASGANVLTF
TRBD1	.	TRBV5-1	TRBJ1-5	TGCGCCAGCAGCTTGGATGGGACAGGGCCCAATCAGCCCCAGCATTTT	CASSLDGTGPNQPQHF
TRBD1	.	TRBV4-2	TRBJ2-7	TGTGCCAGCAGCCAAGATCGACCTACAGGGGTCAGCTCCTACGAGCAGTACTTC	CASSQDRPTGVSSYEQYF
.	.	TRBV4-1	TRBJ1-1	TGCGCCAGCAGCCAAGAGCAGGGGTGGACTGAAGCTTTCTTT	CASSQEQGWTEAFF
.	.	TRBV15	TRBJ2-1	TGTGCCACCAGCAGAGATGAACAGAACAATGAGCAGTTCTTC	CATSRDEQNNEQFF
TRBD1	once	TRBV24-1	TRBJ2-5	TGTGCCACCAGTGACCCCGGACAGGGGGGCTATGAGACCCAGTACTTC	CATSDPGQGGYETQYF
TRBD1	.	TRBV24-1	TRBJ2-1	TGTGCCACCAGTGAGTCGACAGGGGGCCAATACAATGAGCAGTTCTTC	CATSESTGGQYNEQFF
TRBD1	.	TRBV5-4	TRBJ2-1	TGTGCCAGCAGCCCGGGACAGAGCTCCTACAATGAGCAGTTCTTC	CASSPGQSSYNEQFF
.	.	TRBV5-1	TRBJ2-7	TGCGCCAGCAGCCCTTCAGGGGGGACAGCCTACGAGCAGTACTTC	CASSPSGGTAYEQYF
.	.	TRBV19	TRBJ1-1	TGTGCCAGTAGTATGAACGGAGTAAACACTGAAGCTTTCTTT	CASSMNGVNTEAFF
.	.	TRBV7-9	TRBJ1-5	TGTGCCAGTCCAGGGGTGGGTCAGCCCCAGCATTTT	CASPGVGQPQHF
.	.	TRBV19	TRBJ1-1	TGTGCCAGTAGTATAGATCACTGGAGGAACACTGAAGCTTTCTTT	CASSIDHWRNTEAFF
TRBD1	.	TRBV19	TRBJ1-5	TGTGCCAGTAGTCGCCAGGGGGCAGGTCAGCCCCAGCATTTT	CASSRQGAGQPQHF